A single sample gave rise to the 32 T cell receptor beta chains below, sequenced in a study of neurological immune-mediated disorders. TCRdb itself ran the 5' RACE reads through MiXCR, one entry per CDR3 protein. The sample has some 49,000 distinct CDR3 sequences, 9% to 10% seen once. The time point was: longitudinal time-point 1 (baseline). What was sequenced was PBMCs. The receptors stem from a woman between 35 and 50 years old in good health.

This clonotype came up many times. V and J are TRBV7-9 and TRBJ2-7, with 9 bases that match TRBD2. V trimming: 2 bases; J trimming: 9 bases; junction bases outside the gene matches: 11. Germline lookup yields CDR1 SEHNR and CDR2 FQNEAQ (reference sequence). The CDR3 extends over 15 amino acids. The CDR3 region is CASSLSNHAGGTQYF. CDR3 bases: TGTGCCAGCAGCTTATCCAACCACGCGGGGGGGACGCAGTACTTC.

This clonotype has ten or more counts. The gene calls are TRBV5-1 and TRBJ2-6; D is ambiguous. From germline, CDR1 is SGHRS and CDR2 YFSETQ. The V end was cut by 0 bases, the J end by 0 bases, with 4 bases between. The CDR3 loop spans 15 amino acids. The chain's CDR3 is CASSLGSSGANVLTF. In DNA, the CDR3 is TGCGCCAGCAGCTTGGGCAGCTCTGGGGCCAACGTCCTGACTTTC. The full variable domain, in which reference TRBV5-1 and TRBJ2-6 provide the parts outside the CDR3, is KAGVTQTPRYLIKTRGQQVTLSCSPISGHRSVSWYQQTPGQGLQFLFEYFSETQRNKGNFPGRFSGRQFSNSRSEMNVSTLELGDSALYLCASSLGSSGANVLTFGAGSRLTVL.

This clonotype has ten or more counts. The rearrangement uses TRBV3-1 and TRBJ1-3, with D possibly being TRBD1 (6 bases). This CDR3 contains 13 residues. Trimming cost V 5 bases and J 4 bases, with 9 bases left between them. Germline V gene lookup returns CDR1 LGHDT and CDR2 YNNKEL (reference sequence). The CDR3: CASSGDIGNTIYF. The CDR3, as DNA: TGTGCCAGCAGCGGGGACATCGGAAACACCATATATTTT.

This clonotype was observed many times. The gene calls are TRBV9 and TRBJ2-1; perhaps TRBD2 as D (6 bases). With 0 bases removed from V and 3 bases from J, the gap between germline ends came to 13 bases. Germline V CDR1 and CDR2: SGDLS, YYNGEE. CDR3 length: 16 amino acids. This CDR3 is CASSVETGENYNEQFF. CDR3 sequence (DNA): TGTGCCAGCAGCGTAGAGACGGGAGAGAACTACAATGAGCAGTTCTTC.

This clonotype was recorded many times. The chain carries TRBV2 and TRBJ1-1; 8 bases are shared with TRBD1. Losses at the gene ends were 4 bases for V and 5 bases for J; bases not matched to a gene: 6. The CDR3 totals 14 residues. The germline V gene encodes CDR1 SNHLY and CDR2 FYNNEI. CDR3 nucleotides: TGTGCCAGCAGTGCCGGGAACAGGGGGACTGAAGCTTTCTTT. It specifies CASSAGNRGTEAFF. The variable domain in full, with the rest retrieved from reference TRBV2 and TRBJ1-1, is EPEVTQTPSHQVTQMGQEVILRCVPISNHLYFYWYRQILGQKVEFLVSFYNNEISEKSEIFDDQFSVERPDGSNFTLKIRSTKLEDSAMYFCASSAGNRGTEAFFGQGTRLTVV.

This clonotype was counted many times. This sequence joins TRBV10-3 and TRBJ1-2; 10 positions agree with TRBD1. V dropped 4 bases and J dropped 4; count of bases not matched to a gene: 9. The CDR3 is 16 residues long. Germline CDR1 is ENHRY and CDR2 is SYGVKD. This chain's CDR3 is CAISVQDRGSSYGYTF. Written as DNA, the CDR3 is TGTGCCATCAGTGTACAGGACAGGGGGAGTAGCTATGGCTACACCTTC.

In its sample, this clonotype was seen many times. The CDR3 DNA sequence: TGTGCCAGCAGCGACAGGGTCCGGTACGAGCAGTACTTC. Amino acids: CASSDRVRYEQYF. This chain connects TRBV7-9 to TRBJ2-7, with 7 bases identical to TRBD1. Germline lookup yields CDR1 SEHNR and CDR2 FQNEAQ (reference sequence). The J segment lost 4 bases and the V segment lost 5 bases, leaving 5 bases of the junction unmatched. CDR3 length: 13 residues.

Ten or more counts support this clonotype. The J gene is TRBJ2-3, the V gene TRBV5-1, with 8 bases lining up with TRBD2. V was pared by 2 bases and J by 2 bases, with 4 bases of the junction left unmatched. There are 15 residues in the CDR3. Germline V lookup: CDR1 SGHRS, CDR2 YFSETQ. CDR3 region: CASSFGLALTDTQYF. CDR3 sequence (DNA): TGCGCCAGCAGCTTTGGACTAGCCCTCACAGATACGCAGTATTTT.

This clonotype occurred many times. The chain is built from TRBV24-1 and TRBJ2-3; 9 bases fit TRBD1. V was pared by 4 bases and J by 5 bases, with 9 bases of the junction left unmatched. The germline V gene has CDR1 KGHDR and CDR2 SFDVKD. The CDR3 has 16 residues. CDR3 loop: CATSDRGTGFGDTQYF. CDR3 sequence (DNA): TGTGCCACCAGTGACCGCGGGACAGGGTTCGGAGATACGCAGTATTTT.

In its sample, this clonotype was seen many times. The chain combines TRBV4-3 with TRBJ2-4, with a possible D match to TRBD1 (5 bases). Between the trimmed V and J ends, which lost 2 bases and 8 bases, there was a span of 10 bases. Germline V gives CDR1 LGHNA, CDR2 YSLEER. The CDR3 contains 13 residues. This CDR3 reads CASSQTGEDIQYF. The CDR3 DNA reads TGCGCCAGCAGCCAAACAGGAGAGGACATTCAGTACTTC.

This clonotype was seen many times. The V and J genes are TRBV10-3 and TRBJ2-7, with D tentatively TRBD1 or TRBD2 (5 bases each). The V end lost 5 bases, the J end lost 0 bases, and 14 bases lay between the germline ends. Germline CDR1 is ENHRY and CDR2 is SYGVKD. The CDR3 length is 15 residues. CDR3 residues: CAISPDRGISYEQYF. CDR3 DNA: TGTGCCATCAGTCCCGACAGAGGGATCTCCTACGAGCAGTACTTC.

This clonotype was counted at least ten times. J is TRBJ1-2 and V is TRBV5-1; 9 bases match TRBD1. This CDR3 is built from 14 residues. CDR1 is SGHRS, CDR2 YFSETQ, per germline. With V trimmed by 4 bases and J by 2 bases, 3 bases remained unmatched. CDR3 in amino acids: CASSPGQGNYGYTF. The CDR3 coding sequence is TGCGCCAGCAGCCCCGGACAGGGGAACTATGGCTACACCTTC. Drawing the rest from reference TRBV5-1 and TRBJ1-2, the complete variable domain is KAGVTQTPRYLIKTRGQQVTLSCSPISGHRSVSWYQQTPGQGLQFLFEYFSETQRNKGNFPGRFSGRQFSNSRSEMNVSTLELGDSALYLCASSPGQGNYGYTFGSGTRLTVV.

The V gene is TRBV5-1, the J gene TRBJ1-1; the D gene is possibly TRBD1 (6 bases). Deletions cut 4 bases from V and 6 bases from J, with 19 bases between. Looked up from germline, CDR1 is SGHRS and CDR2 is YFSETQ. This CDR3 is 15 amino acids long. The CDR3 DNA is TGCGCCAGCAGCAAGAGAGGACAGCCCACCCCTGAAGCTTTCTTT. Encoded protein: CASSKRGQPTPEAFF.

In its sample, this clonotype was seen many times. The V and J genes are TRBV6-6 and TRBJ1-1; perhaps TRBD1 as D (6 bases). With 6 bases removed from V and 3 bases from J, the gap between germline ends came to 23 bases. This CDR3 region has 17 residues. Germline V gene lookup returns CDR1 MNHNY and CDR2 SVGAGI (reference sequence). The CDR3 region is CASRYTGTPLKDTEAFF. CDR3 DNA sequence: TGTGCCAGCAGATACACCGGGACACCACTCAAGGACACTGAAGCTTTCTTT.

This clonotype was seen ten or more times. This chain joins TRBV7-8 and TRBJ1-2, with D maybe TRBD1 (5 bases). V dropped 1 base and J dropped 13 bases, with 19 bases sitting between them. CDR3 length: 14 residues. Germline CDR1 reads SGHVS; CDR2 reads FQNEAQ. This CDR3 is CASSLDGVSRGTTF. DNA for the CDR3: TGTGCCAGCAGCTTAGATGGCGTCAGCCGTGGGACCACCTTC. The variable domain in full, with the rest retrieved from reference TRBV7-8 and TRBJ1-2, is GAGVSQSPRYKVAKRGQDVALRCDPISGHVSLFWYQQALGQGPEFLTYFQNEAQLDKSGLPSDRFFAERPEGSVSTLKIQRTQQEDSAVYLCASSLDGVSRGTTFGSGTRLTVV.

The table lists this clonotype with many counts. The chain employs TRBV27 and TRBJ1-2; 8 nucleotides agree with TRBD1. Germline CDR1 MNHEY, CDR2 SMNVEV (reference sequence). This CDR3 region has 14 residues. V dropped 4 bases and J dropped 8; count of bases not matched to a gene: 9. The CDR3: CASSYRGSAHGYTF. The CDR3 DNA reads as TGTGCCAGCAGTTACAGGGGGAGCGCTCACGGCTACACCTTC.

This clonotype was seen repeatedly, ten times or more. The chain has TRBV3-1 and TRBJ1-2; 7 nucleotides align to TRBD1. With V trimmed by 1 base and J by 4 bases, 9 bases remained unmatched. CDR1 is LGHDT, CDR2 YNNKEL, per germline (reference sequence). This CDR3 region has 16 residues. The CDR3 is CASSQGDSSIGYGYTF. The CDR3 DNA sequence: TGTGCCAGCAGCCAAGGGGACAGTAGTATCGGCTATGGCTACACCTTC.

This clonotype is categorized as medium-sized. An end of the junction differs from the germline gene, which may be a read error. The chain links TRBV5-1 to TRBJ2-5; D call uncertain. CDR3 size: 11 residues. Germline V gene data show CDR1 as SGHRS and CDR2 as YFSETQ. CDR3 sequence reads: CASSLQETQYF. CDR3 in DNA: TGTGCCAGCAGCTTACAAGAGACCCAGTACTTC.

This clonotype was detected ten times or more. The chain employs TRBV10-3 and TRBJ1-3; D call uncertain. The CDR3 extends over 12 amino acids. In germline, CDR1 is ENHRY, CDR2 SYGVKD. The V end was cut by 2 bases, the J end by 4 bases, with 3 bases between. For the CDR3, the DNA is TGTGCCATCAGTGAGAACGGAAACACCATATATTTT. Amino acid sequence: CAISENGNTIYF.

Details on this clonotype: This may come from a read error, since a much larger clone is one base off. V usage is TRBV6-5 and J usage is TRBJ2-3, with a tentative D call TRBD1 (6 bases). Germline-derived CDR1 and CDR2 are MNHEY and SVGAGI. The CDR3 runs to 16 residues. This CDR3 is CARSYSTGSSTDTQYF. CDR3 in DNA: TGTGCCAGAAGTTACTCTACAGGGTCGAGCACAGATACGCAGTATTTT.

This clonotype was recorded at least ten times. This chain joins TRBV29-1 and TRBJ2-2; 9 bases map to TRBD1. Germline V gene sequence: CDR1 SQVTM, CDR2 ANQGSEA. The CDR3 totals 14 residues. The ends lost 6 bases at V and 8 bases at J; junction bases unmatched: 10. In nucleotides, the CDR3 is TGCAGCGTAGACCCCGGGACAGGGTCGGGGGAGCTGTTTTTT. Translated: CSVDPGTGSGELFF.

This clonotype has ten or more counts. The chain employs TRBV4-2 and TRBJ1-5; D remains ambiguous. The V gene lost 0 bases and the J gene lost 2 bases, with 14 bases spanning the gap. This CDR3 spans 17 amino acids. CDR1 and CDR2 (germline): LGHNA, YNFKEQ. CDR3 in DNA: TGTGCCAGCAGCCAAGAGCAGGCCTTTAACGGCAATCAGCCCCAGCATTTT. The encoded protein is CASSQEQAFNGNQPQHF.

This clonotype was observed at least ten times. The rearrangement uses TRBV6-2 or TRBV6-3 and TRBJ2-7; 8 bases line up with TRBD2. J was trimmed by 2 bases and V by 5 bases; bases with no gene match: 8. The CDR3 is 15 residues long. CDR1 MNHEY and CDR2 SVGEGT come from the germline V gene. The CDR3 here is CASSQRAGVPYEQYF. CDR3 sequence (DNA): TGTGCCAGCAGTCAACGAGCGGGGGTGCCCTACGAGCAGTACTTC.

The sample holds many counts of this clonotype. V and J are TRBV6-2 or TRBV6-3 and TRBJ1-1; TRBD1 is a possible D gene (5 bases). Trimming removed 2 bases from V and 4 bases from J, with 8 bases in between. Germline V gene data show CDR1 as MNHEY and CDR2 as SVGEGT. The CDR3 is 13 residues long. This CDR3 is CASSYNGGTEAFF. CDR3 DNA sequence: TGTGCCAGCAGTTACAATGGGGGCACTGAAGCTTTCTTT.

This clonotype was counted at least ten times. V and J are TRBV20-1 and TRBJ2-7; 8 positions match TRBD2. The CDR3 loop spans 12 amino acids. Per germline, CDR1 DFQATT and CDR2 SNEGSKA (reference sequence). V gave up 4 bases and J gave up 5 bases; unmatched junction bases: 4. CDR3 region: CSAKRELDEQYF. In DNA form, the CDR3 reads TGCAGTGCTAAGCGGGAGCTCGACGAGCAGTACTTC.

Many counts were recorded for this clonotype. V and J are TRBV18 and TRBJ2-7; D possibly uses TRBD1 or TRBD2 (5 bases each). CDR1 is KGHSH and CDR2 is LQKENI in the germline V gene. Trimming pared 6 bases from V and 5 bases from J, leaving 14 bases between. This CDR3 comprises 13 residues. The CDR3 coding sequence is TGTGCCAGCTCGCAGTTCGGGGACCACGAGCAGTACTTC. Translated, it gives CASSQFGDHEQYF.

There are many counts of this clonotype. The chain joins TRBV15 to TRBJ2-7, with TRBD1 matching over 10 bases. CDR3 size: 15 residues. In germline, CDR1 is LNHNV, CDR2 YYDKDF (reference sequence). V lost 1 base, J lost 6 bases, and 6 bases stayed unmatched. This CDR3 reads CATSRGQGAVTEQYF. The CDR3 DNA reads TGTGCCACCAGCAGAGGACAGGGGGCAGTTACCGAGCAGTACTTC. Based on the CDR3 plus reference TRBV15 and TRBJ2-7, the full variable domain is DAMVIQNPRYQVTQFGKPVTLSCSQTLNHNVMYWYQQKSSQAPKLLFHYYDKDFNNEADTPDNFQSRRPNTSFCFLDIRSPGLGDTAMYLCATSRGQGAVTEQYFGPGTRLTVT.

This clonotype was found many times. CDR3 sequence: CSALSRTGPGDYEQYF. The CDR3 bases are TGCAGTGCCCTTTCCCGGACAGGGCCCGGAGATTACGAGCAGTACTTC. The J gene is TRBJ2-7, the V gene TRBV20-1, with 8 bases aligning to TRBD1. CDR1 and CDR2 (germline): DFQATT, SNEGSKA (reference sequence). There are 16 residues in the CDR3. J was trimmed by 4 bases and V by 6 bases; bases with no gene match: 17.

This clonotype was counted ten times or more. This chain links TRBV10-3 with TRBJ1-5; D not certain. Germline lookup yields CDR1 ENHRY and CDR2 SYGVKD. The CDR3 is 14 amino acids. Trimming pared 4 bases from V and 6 bases from J, leaving 13 bases between. CDR3 nucleotide sequence: TGTGCCATCAGTGCTGACGGCTCGGGTCAGCCCCAGCATTTT. Translation gives CAISADGSGQPQHF.

This clonotype was detected ten times or more. The rearrangement uses TRBV2 and TRBJ2-4; D gene ambiguous. Germline CDR1 and CDR2: SNHLY and FYNNEI. There are 13 residues in the CDR3. The germline V and J ends were trimmed by 4 bases and 8 bases, with 12 bases remaining between them. In DNA, the CDR3 is TGTGCCAGCAGTGCCTCCCCCAAGGACATTCAGTACTTC. It translates to CASSASPKDIQYF.

This clonotype was seen repeatedly, ten times or more. The chain recombines TRBV5-1 with TRBJ1-1, with 8 bases identical to TRBD1. With 4 bases clipped from V and 8 bases from J, the junction kept 13 bases outside the gene matches. Germline V CDR1 and CDR2: SGHRS, YFSETQ. CDR3 length: 15 amino acids. The chain's CDR3 is CASSPTQDRALEAFF. CDR3 nucleotides: TGCGCCAGCAGCCCAACCCAGGACAGGGCCTTAGAAGCTTTCTTT.

In this sample, this clonotype turned up a few times. This sequence joins TRBV12-5 and TRBJ1-1, with D perhaps matching TRBD1 (6 bases). Germline V gene data show CDR1 as LGHNT and CDR2 as FRNRAP. V dropped 7 bases and J dropped 0 bases, with 12 bases sitting between them. The CDR3 is 14 residues long. CDR3 DNA sequence: TGTGCTAGTGAGGGGGGGCTAATGAACACTGAAGCTTTCTTT. Encoded protein: CASEGGLMNTEAFF. Complete variable domain (other parts from reference TRBV12-5 and TRBJ1-1): DARVTQTPRHKVTEMGQEVTMRCQPILGHNTVFWYRQTMMQGLELLAYFRNRAPLDDSGMPKDRFSAEMPDATLATLKIQPSEPRDSAVYFCASEGGLMNTEAFFGQGTRLTVV.